One and the same sample provided the 3 T cell receptor beta chains below, sequenced in a study of Ad26.COV2.S vaccination and SARS-CoV-2 variants. Only in-frame clones appear in the TCRdb table, and some are missing; sequencing was by immunoSEQ multiplex PCR. The data contain some 450,000 clones, less than 95% of them singletons. The treatment is: some 20 received Ad26.COV2.S at low or high dose, single or two shots; 5 received placebo; per-sample allocation not given. Each sample was drawn 63 days after the first injection (of vaccine or placebo). Specimen: peripheral blood, collected in a trial of Ad26.COV2.S vaccine versus placebo. Every receptor here comes from a person aged 18-65 years who received the Ad26.COV2.S COVID-19 vaccine or a placebo.

The chain joins TRBV11-3 to TRBJ1-1; TRBD1 matches 8 bases. This CDR3 spans 18 amino acids. Trimming removed 1 base from V and 0 bases from J; junction bases left unmatched: 10. Germline V lookup: CDR1 SGHNT, CDR2 YENEEA. CDR3 DNA: TGTGCCAGCAGCTTAGTCGGATCCAGGGACAGGTTGAACACTGAAGCTTTCTTT. Its translation: CASSLVGSRDRLNTEAFF.

The chain recombines TRBV12-3 or TRBV12-4 with TRBJ2-7, with D perhaps matching TRBD2 (5 bases). V lost 3 bases and J lost 6, with 9 bases in between. The CDR3 is 12 residues long. The CDR3 here is CASSFGRVEQYF. CDR3 nucleotide sequence: TGTGCCAGCAGTTTCGGGCGGGTCGAGCAGTACTTC.

V usage is TRBV3-1 (or the pseudogene TRBV3-2) and J usage is TRBJ2-5; D might be TRBD1 or TRBD2, each matching 6 bases. The germline gives CDR1 LGHDT, CDR2 YNNKEL (reference sequence). The germline V and J ends were trimmed by 6 bases and 4 bases, with 12 bases remaining between them. The CDR3 covers 13 residues. The chain's CDR3 is CASRLQGGETQYF. The CDR3 bases are TGTGCCAGCAGGCTACAGGGAGGAGAGACCCAGTACTTC.